One sample yielded the 8 T cell receptor beta chains listed below, sequenced in a study of CD8 T cells in Susac syndrome. Reverse transcription of about 0.45 to 1 ug RNA was carried out with random hexamers. Using its own MiXCR run on the immunoSEQ multiplex PCR reads, TCRdb lists one record per CDR3 protein. The sample records about 120,000 distinct CDR3 sequences, 92% being singletons. The specimen sequenced was CD4+ T cells from PBMCs. Receptor source: a human donor in good health.

V gene TRBV12-3 or TRBV12-4 combines with J gene TRBJ2-2; 10 bases align to TRBD1. Trimming at V came to 4 bases and at J to 5 bases, leaving 4 bases not matched to a gene. The CDR3 runs 15 residues. DNA for the CDR3: TGTGCCAGCAGTTCCGGACAGGGGGGAACCGGGGAGCTGTTTTTT. Translated: CASSSGQGGTGELFF.

The rearrangement links TRBV27 to TRBJ2-3, with 11 nucleotides matching TRBD2. The J segment lost 2 bases and the V segment lost 8 bases, leaving 9 bases of the junction unmatched. There are 16 residues in the CDR3. Germline lookup yields CDR1 MNHEY and CDR2 SMNVEV (reference sequence). CDR3 in amino acids: CASWQTSGIVTDTQYF. The CDR3 region has the DNA TGTGCCAGCTGGCAGACTAGCGGGATCGTCACAGATACGCAGTATTTT.

The chain uses TRBV7-9 and TRBJ1-5; D remains ambiguous. This CDR3 has 15 amino acids. CDR1 and CDR2 (germline): SEHNR, FQNEAQ (reference sequence). V gave up 1 base and J gave up 2 bases, with 9 bases separating them. The CDR3 loop is CASSLGGEGNQPQHF. In DNA form, the CDR3 reads TGTGCCAGCAGCTTAGGCGGGGAGGGCAATCAGCCCCAGCATTTT.

V gene TRBV6-5 combines with J gene TRBJ1-6; D may be TRBD1 (5 bases). Trimming took off 5 bases at V and 14 bases at J, with 22 bases between the two ends. The CDR3 sequence is 15 residues long. Germline V gene sequence: CDR1 MNHEY, CDR2 SVGAGI. The CDR3 bases are TGTGCCAGCAGTCTCGGTTGGGGCCCCCTTCTTGCCCTCCACTTT. This gives the protein CASSLGWGPLLALHF.

The chain combines TRBV3-1 with TRBJ2-2; 7 nucleotides match TRBD2. Germline V gene lookup returns CDR1 LGHDT and CDR2 YNNKEL (reference sequence). The CDR3 sequence is 15 residues long. Trimming removed 1 base from V and 7 bases from J; junction bases left unmatched: 6. CDR3 nucleotides: TGTGCCAGCAGCCAAGGGCTCAGGGAGGGCGGGGAGCTGTTTTTT. Amino acids: CASSQGLREGGELFF.

The V call is TRBV20-1, the J call TRBJ2-1, with 8 bases aligning to TRBD1. The CDR3 length is 14 residues. The germline V gene has CDR1 DFQATT and CDR2 SNEGSKA (reference sequence). Losses at the gene ends were 6 bases for V and 5 bases for J; bases not matched to a gene: 9. The CDR3 loop reads CSARTGPLDNEQFF. The CDR3 nucleotides read TGCAGTGCACGGACAGGGCCCCTGGACAATGAGCAGTTCTTC.

This chain joins TRBV14 and TRBJ1-2; weak D call: TRBD1 (6 bases). The V and J ends lost 4 bases and 8 bases respectively, with 17 bases between them. This CDR3 is 14 amino acids long. Germline values: CDR1 SGHDN, CDR2 FVKESK. In DNA, the CDR3 is TGTGCCAGCAGCCTCTATGGGACACGCGACGGCTACACCTTC. This translates into CASSLYGTRDGYTF.

This clonotype was recorded only once. The chain employs TRBV12-3 or TRBV12-4 and TRBJ2-7, with D unclear. The CDR3 spans 11 residues. V dropped 6 bases and J dropped 2 bases, with 5 bases sitting between them. The CDR3 sequence is CASRRTYEQYF. In nucleotides, the CDR3 is TGTGCCAGCAGAAGAACCTACGAGCAGTACTTC.